The clone carrying this T cell receptor beta chain was seen a few times. This sample was included in a study of blood T cells in healthy people across ages. Alongside a J-beta primer mix, a sample-barcoded 5' primer served in a second PCR lasting 7 to 11 cycles. TCRdb recomputed calls from the 5' RACE reads with MiXCR, one row per CDR3 protein. The sample lists roughly 1.7 million distinct CDR3 sequences; around 35% were seen once. Researchers isolated at least 6.5 million PBMCs per sample. V was pared by 4 bases and J by 7 bases, with 10 bases of the junction left unmatched. Germline V CDR1 and CDR2: MNHNS, SASEGT. The CDR3 runs to 15 residues.

The sequence came from a woman aged 25-40 years in good health. The gene calls are TRBV6-1 and TRBJ2-1; 7 bases agree with TRBD1. The sample comprised blood. CDR3 loop: CASSATGKLLNEQFF. CDR3 in DNA: TGTGCCAGCAGTGCGACAGGGAAGTTATTAAATGAGCAGTTCTTC.